This passage covers 9 T cell receptor beta chains from one sample sequenced in a study of technical replicates of blood from a handful of donors. Profiled with immunoSEQ multiplex PCR; TCRdb holds only in-frame clones, not every one. The sample has around 75,000 clones, about nine tenths seen once. The specimen was T cells isolated from PBMCs. These TCRs come from a human donor in good health.

The chain recombines TRBV19 with TRBJ2-4; D not resolved. The CDR3 loop spans 13 amino acids. V lost 3 bases and J 4 bases, leaving 7 bases between the germline ends. Germline V gene sequence: CDR1 LNHDA, CDR2 SQIVND (reference sequence). In DNA form, the CDR3 reads TGTGCCAGTAGTATTAGAGAGAAAAACATTCAGTACTTC. This gives the protein CASSIREKNIQYF.

CDR3 in DNA: TGCGCCAGCCTACCTGTACCTACGATCGGGACAGGTCCCTACGAGCAGTACTTC. It specifies CASLPVPTIGTGPYEQYF. The rearrangement links TRBV5-1 to TRBJ2-7; 8 bases match TRBD1. CDR1 is SGHRS, CDR2 YFSETQ, per germline. This CDR3 has 18 amino acids. Losses at the gene ends were 7 bases for V and 2 bases for J; bases not matched to a gene: 20.

In this sample, this clone turned up once. V usage is TRBV28 and J usage is TRBJ2-1, with TRBD1 matching 9 bases. Germline CDR1 and CDR2: MDHEN and SYDVKM. CDR3 length: 16 amino acids. Germline trimming cut 7 bases from V and 2 bases from J; bases unmatched to any gene: 9. The CDR3 DNA reads as TGTGCCAGCACCGGAGGGTACAGGGGGCCCTACAATGAGCAGTTCTTC. This sequence encodes CASTGGYRGPYNEQFF.

The chain uses TRBV5-1 and TRBJ2-3, with TRBD2 matching 9 bases. V was clipped by 5 bases and J by 2 bases; unmatched bases: 6. The CDR3 loop spans 15 amino acids. Germline CDR1 SGHRS, CDR2 YFSETQ. The CDR3 bases are TGCGCCAGCAGGCCTAGCGGGACCTACACAGATACGCAGTATTTT. Its protein product is CASRPSGTYTDTQYF.

This chain joins TRBV27 and TRBJ2-7; 8 nucleotides line up with TRBD1. This CDR3 contains 16 residues. V shed 5 bases, J shed 0 bases, and the junction held 9 bases outside the gene matches. The germline V gene encodes CDR1 MNHEY and CDR2 SMNVEV (reference sequence). Written as DNA, the CDR3 is TGTGCCAGCAGTCCGGGATCAGGGGGCCTCTCCTACGAGCAGTACTTC. Encoded protein: CASSPGSGGLSYEQYF.

The J gene is TRBJ2-7, the V gene TRBV2, with 11 bases identical to TRBD1. CDR1 SNHLY and CDR2 FYNNEI come from the germline V gene. Losses at the gene ends were 6 bases for V and 6 bases for J; bases not matched to a gene: 10. This CDR3 spans 15 amino acids. For the CDR3, the DNA is TGTGCCAGCAGATTAGCCGGGACAGGGGGTGGCGAGCAGTACTTC. Protein sequence: CASRLAGTGGGEQYF.

In this sample, this clone turned up once. The CDR3 DNA reads TGTGCCAGCAGCTTAGACAGGGAGACCCAGTACTTC. This gives the protein CASSLDRETQYF. V usage is TRBV11-2 and J usage is TRBJ2-5; D is uncertain. The CDR3 spans 12 residues. Germline V gives CDR1 SGHAT, CDR2 FQNNGV. V lost 0 bases, J lost 5 bases, and 4 bases lay in between.

This clone was seen a single time. The rearrangement uses TRBV4-1 and TRBJ2-7, with D perhaps matching TRBD2 (6 bases). The CDR3 runs 16 residues. V was shortened by 0 bases and J by 3 bases, with 15 bases between the two germline ends. Looked up from germline, CDR1 is MGHRA and CDR2 is YSYEKL. Here the CDR3 reads CASSQDWREGCYEQYF. The DNA for the CDR3 is TGCGCCAGCAGCCAAGATTGGCGGGAAGGATGCTACGAGCAGTACTTC.

This clone was detected only once. The chain links TRBV27 to TRBJ1-4; possibly TRBD1 for D (5 bases). V was shortened by 5 bases and J by 4 bases, with 11 bases between the two germline ends. The CDR3 totals 14 residues. From germline, CDR1 is MNHEY and CDR2 SMNVEV (reference sequence). The CDR3: CASSPRQYNEKLFF. The DNA for the CDR3 is TGTGCCAGCAGTCCAAGACAGTATAATGAAAAACTGTTTTTT.